These 5 T cell receptor beta chains were sequenced from one sample in a study of blood T cell repertoires in COVID-19. This table comes from immunoSEQ multiplex PCR, and its TCRdb copy is limited to in-frame clones, with some not included. This repertoire shows under 130,000 clones, roughly 87% found once; its top ten account for 5% to 8%. Material: peripheral blood. These receptors were collected from a human donor in a cohort sampled during active COVID-19.

The chain joins TRBV7-6 to TRBJ2-7; 7 nucleotides agree with TRBD1. The length of the CDR3 is 15 residues. V gave up 5 bases and J gave up 2 bases; unmatched junction bases: 9. Germline assignment: CDR1 SGHVS and CDR2 FNYEAQ. In DNA form, the CDR3 reads TGTGCCAGCAGCCTCGGACAGGACCTGACCTACGAGCAGTACTTC. Protein product: CASSLGQDLTYEQYF.

The chain carries TRBV28 and TRBJ1-3; TRBD1 aligns across 8 bases. Germline V gives CDR1 MDHEN, CDR2 SYDVKM. V trimming: 6 bases; J trimming: 4 bases; junction bases outside the gene matches: 11. The CDR3 extends over 16 amino acids. The CDR3 DNA is TGTGCCAGCAGGGGTCGGACAGGGAAGTCCGGAAACACCATATATTTT. Amino acid sequence: CASRGRTGKSGNTIYF.

The chain joins TRBV5-5 to TRBJ1-2; D not resolved. CDR3 length equals 14 residues. The germline CDR1 and CDR2 sequences are SGHKS and YYEKEE (reference sequence). The V gene lost 0 bases and the J gene lost 4 bases, with 10 bases spanning the gap. As DNA, the CDR3 is TGTGCCAGCAGCTTGGTGCGGGAACCCTATGGCTACACCTTC. Amino acid sequence: CASSLVREPYGYTF.

The chain employs TRBV5-1 and TRBJ2-1; 7 bases align to TRBD2. CDR1 is SGHRS and CDR2 is YFSETQ in the germline V gene. J was trimmed by 7 bases and V by 9 bases; bases with no gene match: 13. CDR3 size: 14 residues. The CDR3 DNA reads as TGCGCCACCCCGCCAGCGGGGTCCGGTAATGAGCAGTTCTTC. The encoded protein is CATPPAGSGNEQFF.

The V gene is TRBV7-8, the J gene TRBJ2-7; TRBD2 is a possible D gene (5 bases). The CDR3 loop spans 15 amino acids. From germline, CDR1 is SGHVS and CDR2 FQNEAQ. Trimming took 5 bases from V and 5 from J, leaving 19 bases between them. CDR3 sequence (DNA): TGTGCCAGCAGCCCCAGATTCCGGGGTATCGACGAGCAGTACTTC. The encoded protein is CASSPRFRGIDEQYF.